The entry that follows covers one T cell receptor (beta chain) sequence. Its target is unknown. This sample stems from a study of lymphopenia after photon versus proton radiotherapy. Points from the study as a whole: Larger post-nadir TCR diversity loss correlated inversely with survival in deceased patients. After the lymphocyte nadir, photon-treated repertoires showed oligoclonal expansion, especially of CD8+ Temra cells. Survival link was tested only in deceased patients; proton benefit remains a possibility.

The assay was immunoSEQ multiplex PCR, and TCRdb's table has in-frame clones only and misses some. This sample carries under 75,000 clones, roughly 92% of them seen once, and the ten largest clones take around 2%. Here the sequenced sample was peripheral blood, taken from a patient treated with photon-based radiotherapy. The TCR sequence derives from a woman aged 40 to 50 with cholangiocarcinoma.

The CDR3 loop is CASSAGGAQETQYF. DNA for the CDR3: TGTGCCAGCAGCGCTGGCGGGGCCCAAGAGACCCAGTACTTC. The chain links TRBV9 to TRBJ2-5, with a weak D call TRBD2 (6 bases). In germline, CDR1 is SGDLS, CDR2 YYNGEE. This CDR3 comprises 14 residues. V lost 3 bases to trimming and J lost 1 base, with 10 bases between them.